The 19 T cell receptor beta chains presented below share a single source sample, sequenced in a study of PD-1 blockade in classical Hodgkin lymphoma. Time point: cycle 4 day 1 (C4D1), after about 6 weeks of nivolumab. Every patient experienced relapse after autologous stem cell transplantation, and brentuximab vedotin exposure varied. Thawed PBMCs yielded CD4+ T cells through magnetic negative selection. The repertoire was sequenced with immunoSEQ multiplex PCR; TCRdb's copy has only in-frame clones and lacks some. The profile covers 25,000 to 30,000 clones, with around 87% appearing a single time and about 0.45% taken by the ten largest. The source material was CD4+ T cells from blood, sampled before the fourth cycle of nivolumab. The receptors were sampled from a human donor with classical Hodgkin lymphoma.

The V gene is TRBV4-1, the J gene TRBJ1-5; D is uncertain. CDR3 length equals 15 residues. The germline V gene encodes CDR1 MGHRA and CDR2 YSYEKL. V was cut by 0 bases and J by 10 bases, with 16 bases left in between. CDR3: CASSQEGQSGEPQHF. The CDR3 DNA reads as TGCGCCAGCAGCCAAGAAGGTCAGTCAGGCGAACCCCAGCATTTT.

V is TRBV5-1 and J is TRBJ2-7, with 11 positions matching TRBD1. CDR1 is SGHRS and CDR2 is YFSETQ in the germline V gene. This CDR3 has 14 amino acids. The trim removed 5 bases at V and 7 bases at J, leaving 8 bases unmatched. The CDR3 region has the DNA TGCGCCAGCAGAAAGGGACAGGGGGATCTGGAGCAGTACTTC. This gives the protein CASRKGQGDLEQYF.

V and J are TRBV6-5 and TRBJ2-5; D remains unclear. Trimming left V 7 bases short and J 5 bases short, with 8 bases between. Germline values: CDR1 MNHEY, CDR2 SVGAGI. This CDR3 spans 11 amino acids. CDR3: CASTRRETQYF. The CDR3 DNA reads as TGTGCCAGCACCCGGCGGGAGACCCAGTACTTC.

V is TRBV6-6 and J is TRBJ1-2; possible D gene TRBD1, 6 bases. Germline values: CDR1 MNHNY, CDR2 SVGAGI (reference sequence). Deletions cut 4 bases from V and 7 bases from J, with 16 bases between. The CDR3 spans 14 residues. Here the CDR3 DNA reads TGTGCCAGCAGTTCGGGGGGCGGGGGCTCTGGCTACACCTTC. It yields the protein CASSSGGGGSGYTF.

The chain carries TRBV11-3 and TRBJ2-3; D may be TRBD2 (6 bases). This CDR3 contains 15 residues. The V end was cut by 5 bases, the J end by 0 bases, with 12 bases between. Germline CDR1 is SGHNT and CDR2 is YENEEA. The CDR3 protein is CASSLGTSSTDTQYF. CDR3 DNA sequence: TGTGCCAGCAGCCTGGGGACTTCTAGCACAGATACGCAGTATTTT.

CDR3 residues: CASSQDYNQPQHF. DNA for the CDR3: TGTGCCAGCAGCCAAGACTACAATCAGCCCCAGCATTTT. This chain uses TRBV4-2 with TRBJ1-5; D not certain. Looked up from germline, CDR1 is LGHNA and CDR2 is YNFKEQ. V lost 0 bases to trimming and J lost 3 bases, with 3 bases between them. CDR3 size: 13 residues.

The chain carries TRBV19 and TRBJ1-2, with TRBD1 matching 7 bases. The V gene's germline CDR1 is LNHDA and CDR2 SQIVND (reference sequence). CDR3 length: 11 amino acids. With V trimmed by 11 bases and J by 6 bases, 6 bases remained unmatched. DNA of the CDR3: TGTGCCGGGAGACAGGGTAATGGCTACACCTTC. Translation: CAGRQGNGYTF. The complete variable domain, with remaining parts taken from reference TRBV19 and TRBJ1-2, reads DGGITQSPKYLFRKEGQNVTLSCEQNLNHDAMYWYRQDPGQGLRLIYYSQIVNDFQKGDIAEGYSVSREKKESFPLTVTSAQKNPTAFYLCAGRQGNGYTFGSGTRLTVV.

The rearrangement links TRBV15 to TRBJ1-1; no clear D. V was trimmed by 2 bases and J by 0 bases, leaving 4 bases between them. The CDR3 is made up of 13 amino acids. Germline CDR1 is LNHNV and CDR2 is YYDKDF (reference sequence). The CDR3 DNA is TGTGCCACCAGCAGACAAGTGAACACTGAAGCTTTCTTT. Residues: CATSRQVNTEAFF.

This CDR3 reads CASSVGGTYNEQFF. CDR3 coding DNA: TGTGCCAGCAGCGTGGGGGGAACTTACAATGAGCAGTTCTTC. J is TRBJ2-1 and V is TRBV6-6; possible D gene TRBD2, 6 bases. The CDR3 has 14 residues. Deletions cut 6 bases from V and 4 bases from J, with 13 bases between. In germline, CDR1 is MNHNY, CDR2 SVGAGI (reference sequence).

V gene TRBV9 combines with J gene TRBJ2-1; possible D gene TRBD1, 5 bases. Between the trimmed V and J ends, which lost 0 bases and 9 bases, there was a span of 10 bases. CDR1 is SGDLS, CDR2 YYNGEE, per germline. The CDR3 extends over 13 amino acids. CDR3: CASSVVGRGEQFF. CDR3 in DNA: TGTGCCAGCAGCGTAGTGGGGCGTGGTGAGCAGTTCTTC.

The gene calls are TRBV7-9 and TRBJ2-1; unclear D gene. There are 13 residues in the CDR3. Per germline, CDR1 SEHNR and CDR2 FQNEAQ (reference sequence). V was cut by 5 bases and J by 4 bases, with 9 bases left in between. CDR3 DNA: TGTGCCAGCAGCCCCTCGATTTACAATGAGCAGTTCTTC. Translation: CASSPSIYNEQFF.

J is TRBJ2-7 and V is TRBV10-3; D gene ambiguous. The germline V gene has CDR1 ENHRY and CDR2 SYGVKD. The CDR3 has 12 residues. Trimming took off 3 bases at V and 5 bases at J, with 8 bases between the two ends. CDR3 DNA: TGTGCCATCAGTGAAAGTCTAAACGAGCAGTACTTC. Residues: CAISESLNEQYF.

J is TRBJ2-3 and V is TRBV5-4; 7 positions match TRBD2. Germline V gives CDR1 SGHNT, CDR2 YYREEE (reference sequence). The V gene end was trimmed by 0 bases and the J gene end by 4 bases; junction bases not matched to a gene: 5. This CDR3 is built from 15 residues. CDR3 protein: CASSLDLAASDTQYF. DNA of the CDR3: TGTGCCAGCAGCTTGGACCTAGCGGCATCAGATACGCAGTATTTT. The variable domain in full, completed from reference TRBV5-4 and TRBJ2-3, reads ETGVTQSPTHLIKTRGQQVTLRCSSQSGHNTVSWYQQALGQGPQFIFQYYREEENGRGNFPPRFSGLQFPNYSSELNVNALELDDSALYLCASSLDLAASDTQYFGPGTRLTVL.

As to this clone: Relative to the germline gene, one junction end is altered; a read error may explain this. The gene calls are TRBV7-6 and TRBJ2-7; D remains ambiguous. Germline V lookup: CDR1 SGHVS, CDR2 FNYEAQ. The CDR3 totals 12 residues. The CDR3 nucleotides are TGTGCCAGCAGCTTAGCCGCCTACGGGCAGTACTTC. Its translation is CASSLAAYGQYF.

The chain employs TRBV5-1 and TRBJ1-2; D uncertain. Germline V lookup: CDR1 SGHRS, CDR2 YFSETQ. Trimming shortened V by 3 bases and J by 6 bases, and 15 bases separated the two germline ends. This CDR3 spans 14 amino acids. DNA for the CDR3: TGCGCCAGCAGCTCGGGAATTGACCGAGATGGCTACACCTTC. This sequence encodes CASSSGIDRDGYTF.

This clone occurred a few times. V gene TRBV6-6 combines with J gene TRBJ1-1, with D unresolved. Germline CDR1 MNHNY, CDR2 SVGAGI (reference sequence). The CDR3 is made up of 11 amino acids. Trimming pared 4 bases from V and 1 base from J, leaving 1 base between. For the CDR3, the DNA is TGTGCCAGCAGTTGGAACACTGAAGCTTTCTTT. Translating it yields CASSWNTEAFF.

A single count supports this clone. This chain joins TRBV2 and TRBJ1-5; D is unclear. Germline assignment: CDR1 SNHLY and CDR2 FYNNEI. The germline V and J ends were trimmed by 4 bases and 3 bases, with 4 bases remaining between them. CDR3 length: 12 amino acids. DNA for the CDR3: TGTGCCAGCAGTGGCAACAATCAGCCCCAGCATTTT. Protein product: CASSGNNQPQHF.

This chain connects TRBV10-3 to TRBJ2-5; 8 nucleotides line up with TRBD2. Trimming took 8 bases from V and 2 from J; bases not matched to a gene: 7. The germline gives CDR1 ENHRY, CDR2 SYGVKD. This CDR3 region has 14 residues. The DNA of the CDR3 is TGTGCCATCTCGGGGGCGGGGGGTCAAGAGACCCAGTACTTC. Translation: CAISGAGGQETQYF.

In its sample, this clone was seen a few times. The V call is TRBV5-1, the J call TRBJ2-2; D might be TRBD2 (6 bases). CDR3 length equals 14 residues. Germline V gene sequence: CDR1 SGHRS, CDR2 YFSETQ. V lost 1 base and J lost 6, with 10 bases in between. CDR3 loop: CASSLPSAAGELFF. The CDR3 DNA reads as TGCGCCAGCAGCTTGCCTAGCGCGGCCGGGGAGCTGTTTTTT.